This TCR beta chain is from a study of T cell responses to AZD1222 COVID-19 vaccine. The CDR3 has 11 amino acids. V lost 7 bases, J lost 5 bases, and 5 bases lay in between. As concerns this clone: Other nucleotide sequences from this sample produce the same CDR3.

Using immunoSEQ multiplex PCR, the repertoire was profiled, and TCRdb retains in-frame clones only, with some absent. The data contain roughly 150,000 clones, around 90% of them singletons. This receptor was taken from an adult who received the AZD1222 COVID-19 vaccine. The rearrangement joins TRBV12-3 or TRBV12-4 to TRBJ2-2, with D unclear. The sequences come from peripheral blood, collected 28 days after the second AZD1222 dose. CDR3 bases: TGTGCCAGCACTGTGACCGGGGAGCTGTTTTTT. Its translation is CASTVTGELFF.